These 22 T cell receptor beta chains were all obtained from the same sample, sequenced in a study of blood T cell repertoires in COVID-19. Sequenced by immunoSEQ multiplex PCR; TCRdb stores in-frame clones only, minus some. The sample holds 110,000 to 150,000 clones, about 76% seen once. The specimen was peripheral blood. Receptors were obtained from an elderly man with acute or convalescent COVID-19.

In the case of this clone: This sample includes further DNA sequences coding for the same CDR3. The rearrangement joins TRBV5-1 to TRBJ1-3, with TRBD1 identical over 7 bases. Per germline, CDR1 SGHRS and CDR2 YFSETQ. The CDR3 loop spans 14 amino acids. Germline trimming cut 4 bases from V and 2 bases from J; bases unmatched to any gene: 3. The DNA for the CDR3 is TGCGCCAGCAGCCCGGGACAGCCTGGAAACACCATATATTTT. It encodes CASSPGQPGNTIYF. Full variable domain (missing parts from reference TRBV5-1 and TRBJ1-3): KAGVTQTPRYLIKTRGQQVTLSCSPISGHRSVSWYQQTPGQGLQFLFEYFSETQRNKGNFPGRFSGRQFSNSRSEMNVSTLELGDSALYLCASSPGQPGNTIYFGEGSWLTVV.

This clone was seen once. V and J are TRBV5-5 and TRBJ1-4; TRBD1 aligns across 7 bases. CDR3 size: 16 residues. Trimming at V came to 3 bases and at J to 5 bases, leaving 10 bases not matched to a gene. Germline CDR1 and CDR2: SGHKS and YYEKEE (reference sequence). CDR3 region: CASSYFPGTENEKLFF. The CDR3 DNA reads as TGTGCCAGCAGCTATTTCCCAGGGACAGAAAATGAAAAACTGTTTTTT.

This clone was detected a few times. The chain joins TRBV11-2 to TRBJ1-1; TRBD1 might be the D (6 bases). Trimming pared 2 bases from V and 7 bases from J, leaving 11 bases between. CDR1 and CDR2 (germline): SGHAT, FQNNGV. This CDR3 contains 13 residues. The CDR3: CASSLRGGNEAFF. The CDR3 nucleotides are TGTGCCAGCAGCTTAAGGGGGGGAAATGAAGCTTTCTTT.

The rearrangement links TRBV4-2 to TRBJ2-7; possible D gene TRBD1, 5 bases. The length of the CDR3 is 15 residues. V was shortened by 0 bases and J by 3 bases, with 12 bases between the two germline ends. CDR1 is LGHNA, CDR2 YNFKEQ, per germline. CDR3 nucleotide sequence: TGTGCCAGCAGCCAAGATTCAAGGCAGGGCTACGAGCAGTACTTC. Residues: CASSQDSRQGYEQYF.

V is TRBV6-6 and J is TRBJ1-6; TRBD1 matches 7 bases. Germline CDR1 reads MNHNY; CDR2 reads SVGAGI (reference sequence). The ends lost 2 bases at V and 7 bases at J; junction bases unmatched: 8. The CDR3 is made up of 16 amino acids. The CDR3 loop reads CASSYPNRGKNSPLHF. Written as DNA, the CDR3 is TGTGCCAGCAGTTACCCCAACAGGGGTAAAAATTCACCCCTCCACTTT.

About this clone itself: Other nucleotide sequences in the sample specify the same CDR3. CDR3 loop: CASSLATGAYEQYF. DNA for the CDR3: TGCGCCAGCAGCTTGGCCACGGGGGCCTACGAGCAGTACTTC. The rearrangement uses TRBV5-1 and TRBJ2-7; a weak D match, TRBD2 (6 bases). CDR1 and CDR2 from the germline V gene are SGHRS and YFSETQ. The length of the CDR3 is 14 residues. V was trimmed by 0 bases and J by 2 bases, leaving 9 bases between them.

V and J are TRBV11-2 and TRBJ2-7, with a tentative D call TRBD2 (5 bases). Germline CDR1 reads SGHAT; CDR2 reads FQNNGV. The CDR3 is made up of 12 amino acids. V was pared by 5 bases and J by 6 bases, with 11 bases between. Here the CDR3 DNA reads TGTGCCAGCAGCCAGGAGGCCGGCGAGCAGTACTTC. Translated: CASSQEAGEQYF. Combining the CDR3 with reference TRBV11-2 and TRBJ2-7 gives the whole variable domain EAGVAQSPRYKIIEKRQSVAFWCNPISGHATLYWYQQILGQGPKLLIQFQNNGVVDDSQLPKDRFSAERLKGVDSTLKIQPAKLEDSAVYLCASSQEAGEQYFGPGTRLTVT.

The genes are TRBV6-2 or TRBV6-3 and TRBJ1-1; D uncertain. Trimming took off 3 bases at V and 8 bases at J, with 16 bases between the two ends. CDR3 size: 14 residues. Germline lookup yields CDR1 MNHEY and CDR2 SVGEGT. CDR3 protein: CASSYQGGGQEAFF. In DNA form, the CDR3 reads TGTGCCAGCAGTTATCAAGGCGGCGGGCAGGAAGCTTTCTTT.

This CDR3 reads CASSPGLAGFYEQYF. In nucleotides, the CDR3 is TGTGCCAGCAGCCCCGGACTAGCGGGGTTCTACGAGCAGTACTTC. The chain couples TRBV7-2 to TRBJ2-7; 12 positions agree with TRBD2. CDR1 SGHTA and CDR2 FQGNSA come from the germline V gene. The CDR3 sequence is 15 residues long. Losses at the gene ends were 5 bases for V and 3 bases for J; bases not matched to a gene: 5.

The V and J genes are TRBV7-2 and TRBJ2-1, with D unclear. There are 14 residues in the CDR3. V lost 1 base to trimming and J lost 4 bases, with 8 bases between them. Germline assignment: CDR1 SGHTA and CDR2 FQGNSA. The CDR3 nucleotides read TGTGCCAGCAGCTTAGTTAGACATTACAATGAGCAGTTCTTC. Its protein is CASSLVRHYNEQFF.

The sample holds a few counts of this clone. CDR3 nucleotide sequence: TGTGCCAGTACCTCCCTACAGGGGGGCACTGAAGCTTTCTTT. Translating gives CASTSLQGGTEAFF. The chain links TRBV19 to TRBJ1-1, with 8 nucleotides matching TRBD1. Germline CDR1 reads LNHDA; CDR2 reads SQIVND (reference sequence). The CDR3 consists of 14 residues. The ends lost 7 bases at V and 4 bases at J; junction bases unmatched: 8.

The rearrangement uses TRBV29-1 and TRBJ2-2; the match to TRBD1 covers 8 bases. This CDR3 spans 13 amino acids. Unmatched junction bases numbered 4, after V lost 7 bases and J lost 3 bases. Germline V gives CDR1 SQVTM, CDR2 ANQGSEA. The CDR3 loop reads CSARGQDTGELFF. Here the CDR3 DNA reads TGCAGCGCCAGGGGGCAGGACACCGGGGAGCTGTTTTTT.

The chain employs TRBV5-5 and TRBJ2-1; TRBD2 matches at 9 bases. CDR1 and CDR2 from the germline V gene are SGHKS and YYEKEE (reference sequence). J lost 15 bases, V lost 3 bases, and 7 bases had no gene match. This CDR3 has 12 amino acids. CDR3 DNA: TGTGCCAGCAGCTCTTTCCGGCGGGAGGGGTTCTTC. Translation: CASSSFRREGFF.

The rearrangement uses TRBV5-4 and TRBJ2-7; D not resolved. The V gene lost 1 base and the J gene lost 4 bases, with 6 bases spanning the gap. The CDR3 loop spans 12 amino acids. Germline V gene lookup returns CDR1 SGHNT and CDR2 YYREEE (reference sequence). The CDR3 loop reads CASSLNSYEQYF. The CDR3 DNA sequence: TGTGCCAGCAGCTTGAACTCTTACGAGCAGTACTTC.

The J gene is TRBJ1-2, the V gene TRBV10-3; D unclear. Germline V gene data show CDR1 as ENHRY and CDR2 as SYGVKD. CDR3 length: 10 amino acids. The V end was cut by 6 bases, the J end by 8 bases, with 7 bases between. CDR3 sequence: CAIRGAGYTF. The CDR3, as DNA: TGTGCCATCAGGGGAGCCGGCTACACCTTC.

This clone has just a few counts. The chain carries TRBV30 and TRBJ1-5, with D tentatively TRBD1 (6 bases). The ends were cut back, 2 bases at V and 7 bases at J, with 12 bases in the middle. The CDR3 contains 13 residues. Germline CDR1 reads GTSNPN; CDR2 reads SVGIG (reference sequence). In nucleotides, the CDR3 is TGTGCCTGGAGTCCGGGACACAGGCAGCCCCAGCATTTT. Its protein product is CAWSPGHRQPQHF. The full variable domain, with the rest looked up from reference TRBV30 and TRBJ1-5, is SQTIHQWPATLVQPVGSPLSLECTVEGTSNPNLYWYRQAAGRGLQLLFYSVGIGQISSEVPQNLSASRPQDRQFILSSKKLLLSDSGFYLCAWSPGHRQPQHFGDGTRLSIL.

In DNA form, the CDR3 reads TGTGCCAGCAGTGCCCCTCCAGGGGACTACGAGCAGTACTTC. It encodes CASSAPPGDYEQYF. The genes are TRBV25-1 and TRBJ2-7; perhaps TRBD1 as D (6 bases). Germline CDR1 MGHDK, CDR2 SYGVNS. The CDR3 covers 14 residues. V was cut by 4 bases and J by 3 bases, with 13 bases left in between.

The V and J genes are TRBV2 and TRBJ1-2, with D possibly being TRBD1 (6 bases). Germline CDR1 is SNHLY and CDR2 is FYNNEI. This CDR3 has 12 residues. V was pared by 7 bases and J by 4 bases, with 10 bases between. The CDR3 reads CASNAGAYGYTF. Here the CDR3 DNA reads TGTGCCAGCAACGCAGGGGCCTATGGCTACACCTTC.

Only a few counts were recorded for this clone. The rearrangement joins TRBV6-4 to TRBJ2-1; TRBD1 aligns across 9 bases. With 6 bases clipped from V and 6 bases from J, the junction kept 9 bases outside the gene matches. The length of the CDR3 is 15 residues. The germline gives CDR1 MRHNA, CDR2 SNTAGT. The CDR3 DNA sequence: TGTGCCAGCAGAGCCGGGACAGGGCCTTTCAATGAGCAGTTCTTC. It codes for CASRAGTGPFNEQFF.

The V call is TRBV29-1, the J call TRBJ2-7; 9 bases are a match to TRBD1. V was clipped by 4 bases and J by 2 bases; unmatched bases: 3. Germline lookup yields CDR1 SQVTM and CDR2 ANQGSEA. CDR3 size: 13 residues. CDR3 region: CSVGRQGAYEQYF. CDR3 nucleotide sequence: TGCAGCGTTGGAAGACAGGGGGCCTACGAGCAGTACTTC.

V usage is TRBV2 and J usage is TRBJ1-2; 8 bases match TRBD1. The CDR3 has 16 residues. V lost 2 bases, J lost 4 bases, and 9 bases stayed unmatched. Germline assignment: CDR1 SNHLY and CDR2 FYNNEI. The DNA of the CDR3 is TGTGCCAGCAGTGAAAGGGGAACAGGGGGTGGCTATGGCTACACCTTC. It yields the protein CASSERGTGGGYGYTF.

The chain is built from TRBV10-3 and TRBJ2-7; D gene unclear. The CDR3 sequence is 15 residues long. V dropped 0 bases and J dropped 2 bases, with 11 bases sitting between them. The germline V gene has CDR1 ENHRY and CDR2 SYGVKD. The CDR3 nucleotides read TGTGCCATCAGTGAGTCGAGCCTGAAAACCTACGAGCAGTACTTC. It yields the protein CAISESSLKTYEQYF.